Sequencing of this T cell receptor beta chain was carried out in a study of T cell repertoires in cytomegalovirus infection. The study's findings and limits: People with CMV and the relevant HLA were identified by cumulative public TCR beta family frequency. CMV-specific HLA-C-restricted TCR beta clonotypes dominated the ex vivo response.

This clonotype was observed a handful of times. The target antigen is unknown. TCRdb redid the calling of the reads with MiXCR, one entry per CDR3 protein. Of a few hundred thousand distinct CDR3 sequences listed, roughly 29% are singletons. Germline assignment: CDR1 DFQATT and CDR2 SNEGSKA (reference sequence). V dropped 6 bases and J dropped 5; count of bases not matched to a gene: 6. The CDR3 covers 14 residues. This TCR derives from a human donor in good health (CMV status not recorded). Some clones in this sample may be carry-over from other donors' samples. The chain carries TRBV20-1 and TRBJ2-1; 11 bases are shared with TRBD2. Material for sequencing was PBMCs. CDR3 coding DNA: TGCAGTGCCTATAGCGGGAGGGCGGACAATGAGCAGTTCTTC. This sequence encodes CSAYSGRADNEQFF.